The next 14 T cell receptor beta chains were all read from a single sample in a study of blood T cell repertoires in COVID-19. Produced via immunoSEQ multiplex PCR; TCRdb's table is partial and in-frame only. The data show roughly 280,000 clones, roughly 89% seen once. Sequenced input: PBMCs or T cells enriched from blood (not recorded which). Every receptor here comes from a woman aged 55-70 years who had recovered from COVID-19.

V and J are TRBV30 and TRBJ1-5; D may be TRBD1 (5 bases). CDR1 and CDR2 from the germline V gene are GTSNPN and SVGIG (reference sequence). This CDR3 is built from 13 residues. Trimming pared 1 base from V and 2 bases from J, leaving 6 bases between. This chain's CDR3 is CAWSGGRNQPQHF. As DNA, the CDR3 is TGTGCCTGGAGTGGGGGCCGCAATCAGCCCCAGCATTTT.

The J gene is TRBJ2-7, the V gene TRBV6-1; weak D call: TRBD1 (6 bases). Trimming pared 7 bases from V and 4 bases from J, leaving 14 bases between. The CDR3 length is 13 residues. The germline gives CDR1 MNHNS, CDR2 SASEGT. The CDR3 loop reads CASTLGQSYEQYF. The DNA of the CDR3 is TGTGCCAGCACCCTCGGACAGTCTTACGAGCAGTACTTC.

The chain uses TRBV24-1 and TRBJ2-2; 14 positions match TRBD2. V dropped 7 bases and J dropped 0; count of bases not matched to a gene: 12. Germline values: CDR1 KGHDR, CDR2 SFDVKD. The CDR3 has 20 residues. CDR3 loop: CATRASGTSGSGANTGELFF. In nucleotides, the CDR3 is TGTGCCACCAGGGCCTCAGGGACTAGCGGGAGCGGTGCGAACACCGGGGAGCTGTTTTTT.

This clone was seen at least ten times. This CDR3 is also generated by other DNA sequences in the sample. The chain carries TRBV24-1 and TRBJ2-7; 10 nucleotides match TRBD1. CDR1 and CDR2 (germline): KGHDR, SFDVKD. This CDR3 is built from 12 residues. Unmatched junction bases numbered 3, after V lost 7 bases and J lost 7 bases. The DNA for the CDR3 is TGTGCCACCAGCGGGGACAGGGGTGAGCAGTACTTC. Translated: CATSGDRGEQYF.

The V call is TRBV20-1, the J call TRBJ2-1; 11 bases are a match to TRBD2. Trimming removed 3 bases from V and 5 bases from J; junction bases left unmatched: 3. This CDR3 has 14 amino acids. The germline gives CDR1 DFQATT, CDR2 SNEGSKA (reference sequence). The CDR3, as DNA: TGCAGTGCTAGTCCGGGACTAGCGGACAATGAGCAGTTCTTC. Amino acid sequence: CSASPGLADNEQFF.

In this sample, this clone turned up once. The CDR3 spells CASSSGELYNEQFF. DNA of the CDR3: TGTGCCAGTAGTTCAGGGGAGCTGTACAATGAGCAGTTCTTC. The chain recombines TRBV19 with TRBJ2-1, with a weak D call TRBD1 (6 bases). CDR1 is LNHDA, CDR2 SQIVND, per germline (reference sequence). The CDR3 runs 14 residues. V lost 5 bases to trimming and J lost 4 bases, with 12 bases between them.

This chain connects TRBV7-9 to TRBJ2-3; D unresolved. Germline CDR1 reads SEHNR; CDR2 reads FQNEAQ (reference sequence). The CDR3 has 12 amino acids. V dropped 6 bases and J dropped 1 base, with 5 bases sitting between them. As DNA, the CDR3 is TGTGCCAGCAGTCTAGGCACAGATACGCAGTATTTT. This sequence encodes CASSLGTDTQYF.

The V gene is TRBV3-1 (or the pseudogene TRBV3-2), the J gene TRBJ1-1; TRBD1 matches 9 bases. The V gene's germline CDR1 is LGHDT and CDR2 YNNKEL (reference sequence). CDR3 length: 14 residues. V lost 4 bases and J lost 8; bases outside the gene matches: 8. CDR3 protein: CASSLDRGGSEAFF. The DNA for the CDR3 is TGTGCCAGCAGCCTCGACAGGGGGGGCTCCGAAGCTTTCTTT.

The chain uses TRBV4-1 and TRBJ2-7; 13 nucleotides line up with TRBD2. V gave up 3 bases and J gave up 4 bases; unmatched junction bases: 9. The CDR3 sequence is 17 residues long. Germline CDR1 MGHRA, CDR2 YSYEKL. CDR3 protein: CASSQHWTSGSGYEQYF. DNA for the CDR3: TGCGCCAGCAGCCAGCACTGGACTAGCGGGAGTGGTTACGAGCAGTACTTC.

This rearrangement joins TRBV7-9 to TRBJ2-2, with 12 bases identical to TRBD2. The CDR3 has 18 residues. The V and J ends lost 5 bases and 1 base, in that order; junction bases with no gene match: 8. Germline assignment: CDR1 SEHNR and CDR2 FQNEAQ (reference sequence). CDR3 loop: CASSPFLAGGKNTGELFF. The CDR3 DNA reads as TGTGCCAGCAGCCCCTTCCTAGCGGGAGGGAAGAACACCGGGGAGCTGTTTTTT.

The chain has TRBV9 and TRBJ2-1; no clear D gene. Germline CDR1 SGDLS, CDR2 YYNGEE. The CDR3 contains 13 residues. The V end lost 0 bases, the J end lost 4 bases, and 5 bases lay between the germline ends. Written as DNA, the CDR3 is TGTGCCAGCAGCGTAGCTCAGTACAATGAGCAGTTCTTC. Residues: CASSVAQYNEQFF.

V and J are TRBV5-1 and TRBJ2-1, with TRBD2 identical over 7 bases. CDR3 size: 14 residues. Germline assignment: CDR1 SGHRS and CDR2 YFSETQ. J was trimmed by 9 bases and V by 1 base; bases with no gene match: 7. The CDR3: CASSLFQGEGEQFF. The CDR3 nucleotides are TGCGCCAGCAGCTTGTTCCAAGGGGAGGGTGAGCAGTTCTTC.

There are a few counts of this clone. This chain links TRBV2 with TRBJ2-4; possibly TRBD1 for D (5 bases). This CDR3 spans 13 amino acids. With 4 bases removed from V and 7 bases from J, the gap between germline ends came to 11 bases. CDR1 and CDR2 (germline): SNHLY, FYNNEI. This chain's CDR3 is CASSGGSGNIQYF. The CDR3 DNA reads TGTGCCAGCAGTGGTGGCTCAGGGAACATTCAGTACTTC.

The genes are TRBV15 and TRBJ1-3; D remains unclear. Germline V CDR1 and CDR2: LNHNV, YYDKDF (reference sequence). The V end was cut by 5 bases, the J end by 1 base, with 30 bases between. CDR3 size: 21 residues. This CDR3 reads CATSGIQEVYLGGGSGNTIYF. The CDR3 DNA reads TGTGCCACCAGCGGAATTCAGGAAGTCTACCTAGGTGGAGGGTCTGGAAACACCATATATTTT.